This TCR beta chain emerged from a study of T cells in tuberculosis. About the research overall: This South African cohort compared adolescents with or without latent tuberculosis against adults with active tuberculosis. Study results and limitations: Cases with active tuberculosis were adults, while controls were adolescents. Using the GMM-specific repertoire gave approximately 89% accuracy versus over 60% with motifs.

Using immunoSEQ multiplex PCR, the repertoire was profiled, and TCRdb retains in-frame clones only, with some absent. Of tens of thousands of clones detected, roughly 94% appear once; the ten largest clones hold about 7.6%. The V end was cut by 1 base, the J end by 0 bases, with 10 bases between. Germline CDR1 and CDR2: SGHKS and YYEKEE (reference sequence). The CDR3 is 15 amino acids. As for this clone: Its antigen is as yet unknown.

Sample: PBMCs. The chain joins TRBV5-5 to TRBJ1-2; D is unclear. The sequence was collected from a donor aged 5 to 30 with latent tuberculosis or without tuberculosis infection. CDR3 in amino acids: CASSLSGGTNYGYTF. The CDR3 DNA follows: TGTGCCAGCAGCTTGTCAGGAGGAACTAACTATGGCTACACCTTC.